These T cell receptor beta chains were read from a single sample in a study of identical twins. TCRdb ran MiXCR on the 5' RACE reads and lists one entry per CDR3 protein. The repertoire holds approximately 1.8 million distinct CDR3 sequences, with less than 35% as singletons. Source material: cord blood. These receptor sequences come from a newborn girl in good health. CDR3s include the opening cysteine and the closing phenylalanine or tryptophan. D genes are given only for firm matches. The size of a clone is reported for some rows only, either as once, few or many, or as a class for expanded clones.

D	V	size	J	CDR3	DNA
NA	TRBV27	NA	TRBJ2-3	CASTVGRETDTQYF	TGTGCCAGCACTGTGGGCAGGGAAACAGATACGCAGTATTTT
TRBD2	TRBV20-1	few	TRBJ2-1	CSAREAGYGPHEQFF	TGCAGTGCTAGAGAAGCGGGATACGGACCGCATGAGCAGTTCTTC
NA	TRBV2	few	TRBJ1-2	CASSEFAYGYTF	TGTGCCAGCAGTGAATTTGCCTATGGCTACACCTTC
NA	TRBV5-1	NA	TRBJ2-1	CANSWAHNEQFF	TGCGCCAACAGCTGGGCACACAATGAGCAGTTCTTC
NA	TRBV12-5	few	TRBJ2-3	CASSGPRADTQYF	TGTGCTAGTTCGGGCCCCCGGGCGGATACGCAGTATTTT
NA	TRBV2	few	TRBJ1-1	CASIPGLNTEAFF	TGTGCCAGCATCCCAGGGCTAAACACTGAAGCTTTCTTT
NA	TRBV12-3/TRBV12-4	NA	TRBJ1-2	CASSLAGKYLGYTF	TGTGCCAGCAGTTTAGCAGGGAAATACCTGGGCTACACCTTC
TRBD2	TRBV15	few	TRBJ2-1	CATSREAGTSRNEQFF	TGTGCCACCAGCAGAGAAGCGGGAACCTCCAGAAATGAGCAGTTCTTC
NA	TRBV19	few	TRBJ2-1	CASSIGPGYNEQFF	TGTGCCAGTAGTATCGGGCCTGGGTACAATGAGCAGTTCTTC
NA	TRBV28	few	TRBJ1-2	CASSSQAANYGYTF	TGTGCCAGCAGTTCTCAGGCAGCTAACTATGGCTACACCTTC
TRBD1	TRBV24-1	few	TRBJ2-5	CATSDPRTGTQYF	TGTGCCACCAGTGATCCCCGGACAGGGACCCAGTACTTC
NA	TRBV29-1	few	TRBJ2-3	CSVERGATDTQYF	TGCAGCGTTGAGAGGGGGGCCACAGATACGCAGTATTTT
NA	TRBV20-1	NA	TRBJ1-5	CSAQGRSNQPQNF	TGCAGTGCCCAGGGGCGAAGCAATCAGCCCCAGAATTTT
TRBD2	TRBV20-1	few	TRBJ2-3	CSARKRGGTDTQYF	TGCAGTGCTAGAAAGCGGGGGGGCACAGATACGCAGTATTTT
NA	TRBV12-3/TRBV12-4	NA	TRBJ2-7	CASRQGTHEQYF	TGTGCCAGCAGGCAGGGTACCCACGAGCAGTACTTC
TRBD1	TRBV27	few	TRBJ2-7	CASRYRGRSYEQYF	TGTGCCAGCAGATACAGGGGAAGGTCCTACGAGCAGTACTTC
TRBD1	TRBV5-1	NA	TRBJ1-2	CASSSNPGTGTYGYTF	TGCGCCAGCAGCTCCAACCCCGGGACAGGGACCTATGGCTACACCTTC
TRBD2	TRBV11-1	NA	TRBJ2-1	CASSQAGATYNEQFF	TGTGCCAGCAGCCAAGCGGGGGCCACTTACAATGAGCAGTTCTTC
TRBD2	TRBV12-3/TRBV12-4	NA	TRBJ2-5	CASSFGGREETQYF	TGTGCCAGCAGTTTCGGGGGGAGGGAAGAGACCCAGTACTTC
NA	TRBV20-1	NA	TRBJ1-1	CSVGRVPNTEAFF	TGCAGTGTGGGTAGAGTCCCCAACACTGAAGCTTTCTTT
NA	TRBV27	NA	TRBJ1-6	CASSLSTGVVSPLHF	TGTGCCAGCAGTTTGTCGACTGGGGTCGTCTCACCCCTCCACTTT
NA	TRBV12-3/TRBV12-4	NA	TRBJ1-5	CASSLSGLFYQPQHF	TGTGCCAGCAGTTTATCAGGCCTTTTCTATCAGCCCCAGCATTTT
NA	TRBV9	few	TRBJ2-1	CASSNSLAPYNEQFF	TGTGCCAGCAGCAATTCCCTAGCGCCCTACAATGAGCAGTTCTTC
TRBD2	TRBV20-1	NA	TRBJ2-3	CSAPGGGPSTDTQYF	TGCAGTGCTCCCGGGGGGGGGCCTTCAACAGATACGCAGTATTTT
TRBD2	TRBV20-1	NA	TRBJ2-1	CSAHLLAGVSHEQFF	TGCAGTGCCCACTTGCTAGCGGGAGTCTCCCATGAGCAGTTCTTC
NA	TRBV7-6	few	TRBJ2-1	CASSFTGTREQFF	TGTGCCAGCAGCTTTACCGGGACCCGTGAGCAGTTCTTC
NA	TRBV4-1	NA	TRBJ2-1	CASSQDGHPSSYNEQFF	TGCGCCAGCAGCCAAGATGGGCACCCGAGCTCCTACAATGAGCAGTTCTTC
TRBD1	TRBV5-1	NA	TRBJ2-3	CASKPGQGFTDTQYF	TGCGCCAGCAAGCCGGGACAGGGATTCACAGATACGCAGTATTTT
TRBD2	TRBV6-5	NA	TRBJ2-1	CASSYSTRLAGVGPARETQFF	TGTGCCAGCAGTTACTCCACGAGACTAGCGGGAGTAGGGCCAGCAAGAGAGACCCAGTTCTTC
TRBD2	TRBV9	few	TRBJ2-3	CASSARPLAGGTDTQYF	TGTGCCAGCAGCGCCAGACCACTAGCGGGGGGCACAGATACGCAGTATTTT
NA	TRBV5-1	NA	TRBJ1-1	CASSLVSGPTEAFF	TGCGCCAGCAGCTTGGTCTCGGGCCCCACTGAAGCTTTCTTT
NA	TRBV6-1	NA	TRBJ2-3	CASSEATRRTQYF	TGTGCCAGCAGTGAAGCGACCCGGCGTACGCAGTATTTT
TRBD2	TRBV28	few	TRBJ2-1	CASTPGGLGYNEQFF	TGTGCCAGCACCCCGGGAGGTCTGGGCTACAATGAGCAGTTCTTC
NA	TRBV29-1	few	TRBJ1-3	CSVGLSGNTIYF	TGCAGCGTTGGACTTTCTGGAAACACCATATATTTT
NA	TRBV20-1	NA	TRBJ1-5	CSARDRSGGYSHQPQHF	TGCAGTGCTAGAGATCGGTCGGGGGGCTATAGCCATCAGCCCCAGCATTTT
NA	TRBV28	NA	TRBJ1-2	CASSRGLADYGYTF	TGTGCCAGCAGCCGGGGGTTGGCAGACTATGGCTACACCTTC
TRBD2	TRBV28	NA	TRBJ2-1	CASSFIVLAGGDEQFF	TGTGCCAGCAGTTTTATCGTCCTAGCGGGGGGGGATGAGCAGTTCTTC
NA	TRBV20-1	few	TRBJ2-7	CSARDLTGPYRNLYEQYF	TGCAGTGCTAGAGATCTTACAGGGCCTTACCGAAACCTCTACGAGCAGTACTTC
NA	TRBV7-8	NA	TRBJ2-3	CASSLGGQFTDTQYF	TGTGCCAGCAGCTTAGGGGGCCAATTCACAGATACGCAGTATTTT
TRBD2	TRBV20-1	NA	TRBJ2-5	CSAPLAGVEIQYF	TGCAGTGCTCCTCTAGCGGGAGTGGAGATCCAGTACTTC
TRBD1	TRBV13	few	TRBJ2-7	CASSLNRGLRNEQYF	TGTGCCAGCAGCTTGAACAGGGGGTTAAGAAACGAGCAGTACTTC
NA	TRBV7-9	few	TRBJ2-7	CASTHPGQPYEQYF	TGTGCCAGCACCCACCCAGGACAGCCCTACGAGCAGTACTTC